This record looks at one TCR beta chain sequence and its context. There is no known antigen for this receptor. The input lacks base qualities; no much larger clone sits a single base away. The time point label of this sample denotes: approximately 2 years on ibrutinib. Approximately 2 micrograms of genomic DNA were extracted from cryopreserved PBMCs for TCR beta library preparation. Longitudinal blood samples from CLL patients on ibrutinib monotherapy were analyzed using high-throughput TCR beta sequencing. Patients were enrolled in a phase 2 open-label single-center ibrutinib monotherapy trial. The data derive from a study of cytotoxic CD8 clonotypes in ibrutinib-treated CLL (dated by TCRdb to about 2021). In terms of the full investigation: The cohort was composed of about a dozen relapsed/refractory and about 15 treatment-naive patients; IGHV unmutated status was identified in some 17 patients. Of the 90 or so participants in the trial, approximately 25 had longitudinal samples available. Cryopreserved peripheral blood mononuclear cells were collected at three points: before therapy, at response, and at either sustained remission or disease progression. Every remission and progressive disease sample was obtained while ibrutinib was still being received by the patients. Responses were partial in roughly 24 patients and complete in 2; after median about 5.5 years follow-up, about 15 stayed in remission and 12 progressed. Response samples were obtained after a median of approximately twelve months of treatment, with a range of roughly 6 to 36 months. On average, each sample yielded around 250,000 productive templates and roughly 95,000 productive rearrangements.

The investigation overall reported the following: At baseline, clonality was higher than in age-matched healthy donors and showed a strong correlation with circulating CD8+ T-cell counts. Public clonotypes were rare and either shrank or stayed stable during treatment, and the rise in clonality at ibrutinib response reflected expansion of private clonotypes. Lymph node repertoires were not examined, and the timing of sampling was not matched between patients in sustained remission and those whose disease progressed. At ibrutinib response clonality went up, during sustained remission it held steady, and at progression it dropped back toward baseline.

The goal of deep resolution MiSeq sequencing was a depth between 1 in 1 million and 1 in 200,000 T cells, and coverage averaged 10x per clonotype. The immunoSEQ hsTCRB Kit was used to generate the TCR beta libraries. Regarding the original processing steps: Data were analyzed with ImmunoSEQ Data Assistant and ImmunoSEQ Analyzer, with V, D and J genes assigned per IMGT definitions. Clonality, with values ranging from 0 to 1, was calculated as one minus the normalized Shannon entropy of productive rearrangement frequencies. Only overrepresented clonotypes making up at least 0.05% of each patient's repertoire were included in the public clonotype analysis. Roughly 12 age-matched healthy donor repertoires from immuneACCESS were used as controls for clonality. The immuneACCESS repertoire file appears here via TCRdb, limited to in-frame rearrangements. These files lack a portion of the clones; in checked studies, under half of the deficit traces to unresolved V genes, and the cause of the others is not known. The V and J calls and clone size come from that table; D and trimming were worked out from the DNA. This sample gives around 140,000 clones in total; 75% to 90% of them show up just once. The biggest ten clones account for approximately 2% of the sample.

This clonotype was obtained from a human donor with chronic lymphocytic leukemia. The material sequenced was PBMCs, taken after 24 months of ibrutinib treatment.

The CDR3 corresponds to CAWSTGGQETQYF. The DNA sequence reads TGTGCCTGGAGTACAGGGGGACAAGAGACCCAGTACTTC. The rearrangement joined TRBV30 to TRBJ2-5; 8 central nucleotides agree with TRBD1. Including the terminal cysteine and phenylalanine, the CDR3 comprises 13 residues. Only the CDR3 DNA is retained, 39 bases long and in frame from the first base. CDR1 and CDR2 are drawn from the germline V gene (reference sequence): GTSNPN, SVGIG. The germline V and J ends show losses of 2 bases and 2 bases respectively, and no gene match explains 1 base of the junction.